These 11 T cell receptor beta chains were all obtained from the same sample, sequenced in a study of T-cell memory formation after mild COVID-19. TCRdb reprocessed the 5' RACE reads via MiXCR and lists one record per CDR3 protein. The sample consists of 95,000 to 110,000 distinct CDR3 sequences, roughly an eighth of them appearing once. The sample was PBMCs or a T cell subset sorted from them (not recorded which). The receptors were sampled from a man between 18 and 35 years old who had mild COVID-19 (a few samples of this study predate the infection). Cell type and time point are not known.

This chain's CDR3 is CASSLVMANEKLFF. CDR3 nucleotides: TGTGCCAGCAGCTTAGTGATGGCTAATGAAAAACTGTTTTTT. The chain recombines TRBV7-9 with TRBJ1-4; D not certain. Per the germline V gene, CDR1 is SEHNR and CDR2 is FQNEAQ (reference sequence). V gave up 1 base and J gave up 3 bases, with 6 bases separating them. The CDR3 runs to 14 residues.

This chain joins TRBV4-2 and TRBJ2-3, with 11 bases aligning to TRBD2. Germline V gives CDR1 LGHNA, CDR2 YNFKEQ. V trimming: 0 bases; J trimming: 7 bases; junction bases outside the gene matches: 9. The length of the CDR3 is 17 residues. CDR3 amino acids: CASSQDSASGGLNTQYF. CDR3 nucleotide sequence: TGTGCCAGCAGCCAAGATTCGGCTAGCGGGGGGTTAAATACGCAGTATTTT.

This clonotype turned up a few times. The chain has TRBV12-3 or TRBV12-4 and TRBJ2-1, with no clear D. Trimming removed 2 bases at V and 0 bases at J, with 11 bases between. The length of the CDR3 is 16 residues. The CDR3 DNA reads as TGTGCCAGCAGTTTATTGGGTGAAAGCTCCTACAATGAGCAGTTCTTC. Protein sequence: CASSLLGESSYNEQFF.

This rearrangement joins TRBV7-9 to TRBJ2-1; D is possibly TRBD1 (5 bases). Germline loops: CDR1 SEHNR, CDR2 FQNEAQ (reference sequence). The ends were cut back, 5 bases at V and 8 bases at J, with 19 bases in the middle. This CDR3 region has 15 residues. For the CDR3, the DNA is TGTGCCAGCAGCAACCGCCGGTGGGGCTTCTATGAGCAGTTCTTC. It is translated as CASSNRRWGFYEQFF.

This clonotype was seen only a few times. V gene TRBV4-1 combines with J gene TRBJ1-5, with 8 bases fitting TRBD1. The CDR3 is made up of 17 amino acids. The germline CDR1 and CDR2 sequences are MGHRA and YSYEKL. With V trimmed by 1 base and J by 6 bases, 11 bases remained unmatched. The CDR3 reads CASSQVKTGVVFQPQHF. The CDR3 coding sequence is TGCGCCAGCAGCCAAGTTAAGACAGGGGTAGTGTTTCAGCCCCAGCATTTT.

Ten or more counts support this clonotype. The chain links TRBV7-6 to TRBJ2-1; D may be TRBD1 or TRBD2 (6 bases each). Germline values: CDR1 SGHVS, CDR2 FNYEAQ. The CDR3 contains 13 residues. The V and J ends lost 9 bases and 8 bases respectively, with 17 bases between them. The CDR3 nucleotides are TGTGCCAGTGGGGGCGGGGTGGCCTATGAGCAGTTCTTC. Translation gives CASGGGVAYEQFF. The variable domain in full, with the rest retrieved from reference TRBV7-6 and TRBJ2-1, is GAGVSQSPRYKVTKRGQDVALRCDPISGHVSLYWYRQALGQGPEFLTYFNYEAQQDKSGLPNDRFSAERPEGSISTLTIQRTEQRDSAMYRCASGGGVAYEQFFGPGTRLTVL.

This clonotype came up a few times. The chain carries TRBV5-1 and TRBJ2-2; 7 positions match TRBD1. Germline V gene lookup returns CDR1 SGHRS and CDR2 YFSETQ. V was clipped by 6 bases and J by 3 bases; unmatched bases: 11. The CDR3 runs to 16 residues. The CDR3, as DNA: TGCGCCAGCACCCCCTTGGACAGGAGGTACACCGGGGAGCTGTTTTTT. This sequence encodes CASTPLDRRYTGELFF.

The chain is built from TRBV12-3 or TRBV12-4 and TRBJ2-3, with a possible D match to TRBD2 (6 bases). The CDR3 is 14 residues long. V was shortened by 5 bases and J by 5 bases, with 14 bases between the two germline ends. The chain's CDR3 is CASSGTSSQDTQYF. The CDR3 DNA reads as TGTGCCAGCAGTGGCACTAGCTCCCAAGATACGCAGTATTTT.

This clonotype came up many times. The chain is built from TRBV12-3 or TRBV12-4 and TRBJ1-1; D ambiguous. This CDR3 comprises 16 residues. Trimming pared 3 bases from V and 1 base from J, leaving 15 bases between. The CDR3 region is CASSFSAMRGNTEAFF. DNA of the CDR3: TGTGCCAGCAGTTTCTCTGCAATGCGGGGGAACACTGAAGCTTTCTTT.

This clonotype was seen a handful of times. The chain combines TRBV5-4 with TRBJ1-1; perhaps TRBD1 as D (6 bases). The CDR3 totals 16 residues. Per germline, CDR1 SGHNT and CDR2 YYREEE (reference sequence). V lost 0 bases to trimming and J lost 0 bases, with 12 bases between them. In DNA form, the CDR3 reads TGTGCCAGCAGCTTGGCCCCCGGGACACTGAACACTGAAGCTTTCTTT. Its translation is CASSLAPGTLNTEAFF.

The rearrangement uses TRBV5-1 and TRBJ1-1; D is undetermined. This CDR3 has 13 amino acids. The germline V and J ends were trimmed by 3 bases and 4 bases, with 10 bases remaining between them. Germline values: CDR1 SGHRS, CDR2 YFSETQ. CDR3: CASSSVESTEAFF. The CDR3 DNA reads TGCGCCAGCAGCTCTGTCGAGAGCACTGAAGCTTTCTTT. Variable domain in full (rest from reference TRBV5-1 and TRBJ1-1): KAGVTQTPRYLIKTRGQQVTLSCSPISGHRSVSWYQQTPGQGLQFLFEYFSETQRNKGNFPGRFSGRQFSNSRSEMNVSTLELGDSALYLCASSSVESTEAFFGQGTRLTVV.